This T cell receptor beta chain was documented in a study of graft-versus-host responses after intestinal transplantation. Study-level information: Among the recipients, transplants were multivisceral, liver-intestinal, or isolated intestinal. All recipients got anti-thymocyte globulin induction, then tacrolimus and steroids for 2 to 3 years. Study results and limitations: GvH clones were identified in recipient marrow, with some first appearing in ileum or blood. With peak circulating GvH clone levels came an association with early post-transplant HvG declines.

Germline CDR1 is SGDLS and CDR2 is YYNGEE. Deletions cut 3 bases from V and 7 bases from J, with 13 bases between. This CDR3 comprises 14 residues. Points on this clone: Its antigen is as yet unknown.

Assay used: immunoSEQ multiplex PCR; TCRdb lists only in-frame clones, some missing. Counted here are tens of thousands of clones, about 94% occurring once; the ten biggest clones make up around 0.57%. The receptor was derived from a human donor who received an intestinal transplant. V usage is TRBV9 and J usage is TRBJ1-4; the D gene is possibly TRBD1 (5 bases). This sample comprised unstimulated CD8+ T cells sorted from spleen or lymph node cells, obtained before intestinal transplant. The chain's CDR3 is CASSEGEGTEKLFF. The CDR3 DNA is TGTGCCAGCAGCGAAGGGGAGGGTACTGAAAAACTGTTTTTT.